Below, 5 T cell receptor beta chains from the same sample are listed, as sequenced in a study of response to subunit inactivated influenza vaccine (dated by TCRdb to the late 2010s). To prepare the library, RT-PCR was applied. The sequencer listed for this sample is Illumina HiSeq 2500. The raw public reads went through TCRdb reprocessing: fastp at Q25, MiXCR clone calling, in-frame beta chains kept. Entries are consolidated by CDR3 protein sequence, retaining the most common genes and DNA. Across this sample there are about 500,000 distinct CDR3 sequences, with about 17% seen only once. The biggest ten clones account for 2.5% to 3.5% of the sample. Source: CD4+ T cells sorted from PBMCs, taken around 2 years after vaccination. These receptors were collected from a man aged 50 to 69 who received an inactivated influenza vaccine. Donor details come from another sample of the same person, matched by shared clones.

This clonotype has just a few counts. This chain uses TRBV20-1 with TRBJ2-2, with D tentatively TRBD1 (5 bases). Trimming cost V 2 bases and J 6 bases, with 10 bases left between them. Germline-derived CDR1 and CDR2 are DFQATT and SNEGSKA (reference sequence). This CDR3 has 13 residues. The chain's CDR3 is CSARKGRSGELFF. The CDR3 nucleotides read TGCAGTGCTAGAAAGGGGCGATCCGGGGAGCTGTTTTTT.

For the CDR3, the DNA is TGTGCCAGCAGCCGTGGCAGAACTTCAACTCGAGAGCAGTACTTC. Its translation is CASSRGRTSTREQYF. The chain couples TRBV7-8 to TRBJ2-7; the D is unclear. The germline V gene has CDR1 SGHVS and CDR2 FQNEAQ. Trimming took off 5 bases at V and 7 bases at J, with 21 bases between the two ends. The CDR3 totals 15 residues. The full variable domain, in which reference TRBV7-8 and TRBJ2-7 provide the parts outside the CDR3, is GAGVSQSPRYKVAKRGQDVALRCDPISGHVSLFWYQQALGQGPEFLTYFQNEAQLDKSGLPSDRFFAERPEGSVSTLKIQRTQQEDSAVYLCASSRGRTSTREQYFGPGTRLTVT.

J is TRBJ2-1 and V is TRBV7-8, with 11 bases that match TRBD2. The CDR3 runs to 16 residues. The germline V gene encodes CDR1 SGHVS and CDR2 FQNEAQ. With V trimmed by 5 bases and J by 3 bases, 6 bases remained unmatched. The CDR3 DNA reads TGTGCCAGCAGCAGATCAACTAGCGGGAGCTACAATGAGCAGTTCTTC. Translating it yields CASSRSTSGSYNEQFF.

The CDR3 spells CSALRTGAFVETQYF. The CDR3 nucleotides read TGCAGTGCCCTACGGACAGGGGCATTTGTGGAGACCCAGTACTTC. The chain has TRBV20-1 and TRBJ2-5; TRBD1 agrees at 9 bases. The germline V gene has CDR1 DFQATT and CDR2 SNEGSKA (reference sequence). J was trimmed by 5 bases and V by 6 bases; bases with no gene match: 13. The CDR3 length is 15 residues.

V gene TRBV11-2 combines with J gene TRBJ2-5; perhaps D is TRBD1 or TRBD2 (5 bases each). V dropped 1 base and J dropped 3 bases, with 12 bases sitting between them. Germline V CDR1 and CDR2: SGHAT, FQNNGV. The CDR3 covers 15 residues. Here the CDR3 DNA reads TGTGCCAGCAGCTTAGGTTCGGGGACCAAAGAGACCCAGTACTTC. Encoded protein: CASSLGSGTKETQYF.